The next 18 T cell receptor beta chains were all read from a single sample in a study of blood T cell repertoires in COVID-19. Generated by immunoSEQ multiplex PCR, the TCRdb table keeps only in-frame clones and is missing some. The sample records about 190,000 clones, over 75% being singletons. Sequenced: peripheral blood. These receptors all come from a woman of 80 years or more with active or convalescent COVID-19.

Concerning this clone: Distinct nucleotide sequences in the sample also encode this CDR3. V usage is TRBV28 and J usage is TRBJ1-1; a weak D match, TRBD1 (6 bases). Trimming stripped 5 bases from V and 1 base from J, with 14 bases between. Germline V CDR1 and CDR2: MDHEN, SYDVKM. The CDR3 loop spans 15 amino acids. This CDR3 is CASSPRGGGNTEAFF. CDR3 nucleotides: TGTGCCAGCAGTCCCAGGGGCGGGGGGAACACTGAAGCTTTCTTT.

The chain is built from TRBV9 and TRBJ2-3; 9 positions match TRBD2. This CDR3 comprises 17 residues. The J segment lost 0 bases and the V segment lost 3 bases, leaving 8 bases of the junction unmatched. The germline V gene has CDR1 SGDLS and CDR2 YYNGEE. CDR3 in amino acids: CASSGYSGGASTDTQYF. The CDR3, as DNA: TGTGCCAGCAGCGGTTATAGCGGGGGAGCTAGCACAGATACGCAGTATTTT.

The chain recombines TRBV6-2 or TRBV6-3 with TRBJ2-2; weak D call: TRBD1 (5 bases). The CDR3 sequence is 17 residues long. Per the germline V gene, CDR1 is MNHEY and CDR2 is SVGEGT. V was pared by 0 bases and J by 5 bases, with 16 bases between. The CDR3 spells CASSYSLLEQATGELFF. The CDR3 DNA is TGTGCCAGCAGTTACTCGTTGCTTGAACAGGCGACCGGGGAGCTGTTTTTT.

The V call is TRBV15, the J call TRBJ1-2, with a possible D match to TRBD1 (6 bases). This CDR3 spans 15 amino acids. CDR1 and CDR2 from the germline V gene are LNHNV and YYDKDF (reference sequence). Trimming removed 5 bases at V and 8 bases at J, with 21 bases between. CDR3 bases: TGTGCCACCAGCCCGATGCGAGGGGGATCGGAGGGCTACACCTTC. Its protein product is CATSPMRGGSEGYTF.

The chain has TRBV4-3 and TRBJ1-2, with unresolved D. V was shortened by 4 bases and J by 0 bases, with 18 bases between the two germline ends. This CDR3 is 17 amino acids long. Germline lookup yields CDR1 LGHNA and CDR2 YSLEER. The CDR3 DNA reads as TGCGCCAGCAGCCTCGTGAGTGATGCGGAAGCTAACTATGGCTACACCTTC. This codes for CASSLVSDAEANYGYTF.

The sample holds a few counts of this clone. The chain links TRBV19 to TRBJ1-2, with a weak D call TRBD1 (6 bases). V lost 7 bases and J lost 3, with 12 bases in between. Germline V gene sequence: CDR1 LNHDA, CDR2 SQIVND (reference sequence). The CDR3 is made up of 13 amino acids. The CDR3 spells CASTPKGDYGYTF. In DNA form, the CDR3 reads TGTGCCAGTACCCCTAAGGGGGACTATGGCTACACCTTC.

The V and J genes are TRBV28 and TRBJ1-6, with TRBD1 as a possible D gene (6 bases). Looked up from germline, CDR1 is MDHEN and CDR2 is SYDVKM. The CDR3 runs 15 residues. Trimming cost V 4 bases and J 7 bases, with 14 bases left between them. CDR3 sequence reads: CASSSGQLANSPLHF. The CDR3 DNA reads TGTGCCAGCAGTTCCGGACAGTTGGCGAATTCACCCCTCCACTTT.

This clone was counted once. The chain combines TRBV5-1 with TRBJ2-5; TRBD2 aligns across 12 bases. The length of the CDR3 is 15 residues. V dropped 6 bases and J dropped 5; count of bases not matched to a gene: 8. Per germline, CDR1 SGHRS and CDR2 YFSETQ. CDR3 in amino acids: CASKVYGTSGETQYF. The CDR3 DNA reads TGCGCCAGCAAGGTTTATGGGACTAGCGGGGAGACCCAGTACTTC.

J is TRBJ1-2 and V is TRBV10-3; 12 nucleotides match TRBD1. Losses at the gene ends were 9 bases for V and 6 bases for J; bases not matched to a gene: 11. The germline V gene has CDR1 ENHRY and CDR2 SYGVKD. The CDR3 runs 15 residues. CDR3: CAIARDRGRENGYTF. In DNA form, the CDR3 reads TGTGCCATAGCGAGGGACAGGGGGCGTGAAAATGGCTACACCTTC.

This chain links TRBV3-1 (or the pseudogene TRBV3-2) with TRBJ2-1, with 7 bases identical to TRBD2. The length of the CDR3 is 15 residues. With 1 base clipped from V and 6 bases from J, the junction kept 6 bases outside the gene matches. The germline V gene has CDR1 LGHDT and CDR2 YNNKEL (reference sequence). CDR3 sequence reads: CASSQVLVAGNEQFF. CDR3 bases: TGTGCCAGCAGCCAAGTGTTGGTAGCGGGCAATGAGCAGTTCTTC.

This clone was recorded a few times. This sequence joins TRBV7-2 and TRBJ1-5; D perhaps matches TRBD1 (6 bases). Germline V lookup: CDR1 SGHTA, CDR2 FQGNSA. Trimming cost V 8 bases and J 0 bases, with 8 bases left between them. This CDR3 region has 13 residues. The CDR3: CASGTYSNQPQHF. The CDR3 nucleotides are TGTGCCAGCGGGACATATAGCAATCAGCCCCAGCATTTT.

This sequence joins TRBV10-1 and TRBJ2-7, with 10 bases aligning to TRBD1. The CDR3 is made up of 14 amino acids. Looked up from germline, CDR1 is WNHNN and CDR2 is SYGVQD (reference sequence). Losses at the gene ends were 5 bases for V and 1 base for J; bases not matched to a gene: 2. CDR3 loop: CASSPGQGSYEQYF. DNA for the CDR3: TGCGCCAGCAGTCCGGGACAGGGGTCCTACGAGCAGTACTTC.

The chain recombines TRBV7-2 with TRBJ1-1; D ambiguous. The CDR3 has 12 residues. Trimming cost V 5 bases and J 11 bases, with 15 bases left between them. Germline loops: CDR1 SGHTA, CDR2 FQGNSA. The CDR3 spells CASSPNRVQAFF. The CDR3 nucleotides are TGTGCCAGCAGCCCAAACAGAGTACAGGCTTTCTTT.

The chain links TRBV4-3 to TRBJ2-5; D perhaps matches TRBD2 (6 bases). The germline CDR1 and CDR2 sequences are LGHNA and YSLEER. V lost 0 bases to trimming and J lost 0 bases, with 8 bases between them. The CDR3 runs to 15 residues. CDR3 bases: TGCGCCAGCAGCCAAGAACTAGCTTACCAAGAGACCCAGTACTTC. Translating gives CASSQELAYQETQYF.

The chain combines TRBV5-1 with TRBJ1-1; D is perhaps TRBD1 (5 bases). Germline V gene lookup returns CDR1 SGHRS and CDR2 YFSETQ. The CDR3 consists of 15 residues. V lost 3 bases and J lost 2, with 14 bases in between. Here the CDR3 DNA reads TGCGCCAGCAGCTGGAAGCCGGGACTCAACACTGAAGCTTTCTTT. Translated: CASSWKPGLNTEAFF.

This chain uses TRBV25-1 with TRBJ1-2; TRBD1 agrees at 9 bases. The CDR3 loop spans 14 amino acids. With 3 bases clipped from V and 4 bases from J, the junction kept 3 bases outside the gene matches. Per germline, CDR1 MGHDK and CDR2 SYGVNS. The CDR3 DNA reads TGTGCCAGCAGTGAGGGACAGGGAGGCTATGGCTACACCTTC. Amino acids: CASSEGQGGYGYTF.

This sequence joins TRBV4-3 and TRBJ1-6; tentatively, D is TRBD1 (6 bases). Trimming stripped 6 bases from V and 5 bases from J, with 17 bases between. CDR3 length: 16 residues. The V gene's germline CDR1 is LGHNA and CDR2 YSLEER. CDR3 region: CASSVGGRVDNSPLHF. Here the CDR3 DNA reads TGCGCCAGCAGTGTCGGGGGGCGGGTGGATAATTCACCCCTCCACTTT.

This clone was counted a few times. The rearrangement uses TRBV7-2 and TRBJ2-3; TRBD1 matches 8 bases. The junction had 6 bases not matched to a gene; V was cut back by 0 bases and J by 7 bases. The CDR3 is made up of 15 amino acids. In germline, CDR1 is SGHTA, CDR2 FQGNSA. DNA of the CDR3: TGTGCCAGCAGCTTAGCCGGGACAGGTTTTCATACGCAGTATTTT. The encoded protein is CASSLAGTGFHTQYF.